This entry concerns a single TCR beta chain. It has no known antigen specificity. Base qualities are missing; no much larger clone stands one base away. The CDR3 runs 13 amino acids, cysteine and phenylalanine included. CDR3 DNA is the only sequence kept; it has 39 bases, read in frame from the first base. According to the germline V gene, CDR1 reads SNHLY and CDR2 reads FYNNEI. Trimming removed 10 bases from V and 3 bases from J; the gene matches leave 8 bases unexplained. The sample belongs to a study of blood T cell repertoires in COVID-19 (dated by TCRdb to about 2020). Concerning the study at large: Samples covering the acute and convalescent phases of COVID-19 were provided by collaborators in the United States, Italy and Spain. Sample metadata almost always included a de-identified subject ID, COVID-19 status, age in years and sex. Subjects who had been exposed to COVID-19, were actively infected with it, or had recovered from it provided the deeply sampled blood TCRbeta repertoires that made up the dataset. Where available, HLA class I and class II types were obtained from metadata supplied by the sample provider rather than from assay-based typing. The repertoires were released in a freely available public database meant as a resource for research on the immune response to SARS-CoV-2. The prospective study material was composed of cDNA or gDNA derived from T cells, B-cell-depleted T cells, or PBMCs. Samples were obtained from the ongoing ImmuneRACE study (first 160 participants) and from roughly 1,300 subjects provided by 6 global collaborators. Overall results and qualifications from the work: The amount of clinical and demographic metadata varied by source and participant and was provided uncurated.

Each collaborating institution followed its own protocols to collect whole blood in K2EDTA tubes. For TCRbeta analysis, collaborators shipped samples in one of three forms: frozen whole blood, isolated PBMCs, or DNA extracted from either of those sample types. TCRbeta CDR3 regions were amplified from genomic DNA by means of the immunoSEQ Assay, a bias-controlled multiplex PCR. In the paper's pipeline: The number of nucleated cells in each sample was estimated from the amplification of reference gene primers within the assay. Sequence reads were collapsed and filtered to measure the absolute abundance of every unique TCRbeta CDR3 rearrangement. For each sample, productive Simpson clonality was calculated as the square root of Simpson's diversity index over productive rearrangements. Entries here come from immuneACCESS through TCRdb and include only in-frame sequences with V and J called. Some clones fail to appear in such tables; in the studies checked, an unresolved V gene covers under half of the shortfall, and the cause of the remainder is unknown. For V, J and clone size, that table is used; D and trimming come from the DNA. A total of about 230,000 clones appear in this sample, roughly 85% of them only once. The top ten clonotypes cover just over 2.5% of the sample.

This sequence originates from a woman in her 70s with active or convalescent COVID-19. The chain employs TRBV2 and TRBJ2-7; 8 bases in the junction line up with TRBD1. The material sequenced was peripheral blood. CDR3 reads: CATMAGGYYEQYF. The base sequence is TGTGCCACTATGGCAGGGGGCTACTACGAGCAGTACTTC.